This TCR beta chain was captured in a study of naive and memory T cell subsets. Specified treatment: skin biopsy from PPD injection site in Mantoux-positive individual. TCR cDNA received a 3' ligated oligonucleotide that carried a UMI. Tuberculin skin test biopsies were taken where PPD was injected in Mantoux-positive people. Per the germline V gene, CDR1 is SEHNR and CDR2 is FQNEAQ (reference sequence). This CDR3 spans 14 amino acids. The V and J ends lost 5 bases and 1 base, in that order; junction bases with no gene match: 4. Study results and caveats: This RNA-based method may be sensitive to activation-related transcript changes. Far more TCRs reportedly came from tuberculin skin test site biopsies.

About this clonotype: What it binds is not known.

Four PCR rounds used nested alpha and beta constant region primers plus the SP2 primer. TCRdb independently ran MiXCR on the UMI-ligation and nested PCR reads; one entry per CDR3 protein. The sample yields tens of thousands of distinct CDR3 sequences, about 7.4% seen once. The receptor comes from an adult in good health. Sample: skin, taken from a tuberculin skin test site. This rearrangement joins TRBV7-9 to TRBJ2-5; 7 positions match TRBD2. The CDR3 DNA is TGTGCCAGCAGCCATAGACTAGCCCAAGAGACCCAGTACTTC. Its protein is CASSHRLAQETQYF.